Presented here are 21 T cell receptor beta chains from one specimen sequenced in a study of cytomegalovirus exposure and HLA in healthy donors. PCR employed 60 Vbeta and 13 Jbeta primers. TCRdb's table, derived via immunoSEQ multiplex PCR, lists solely in-frame clones and lacks some. The table shows under 200,000 clones, with around two thirds occurring only once. The sample was PBMCs. The source is a man in his forties in good health and CMV-seronegative.

This chain uses TRBV30 with TRBJ1-2; 9 bases map to TRBD1. Trimming cost V 0 bases and J 4 bases; bases outside gene matches: 9. The CDR3 contains 16 residues. The germline V gene has CDR1 GTSNPN and CDR2 SVGIG (reference sequence). Here the CDR3 reads CAWSVRTGELVYGYTF. DNA for the CDR3: TGTGCCTGGAGTGTACGGACAGGGGAATTGGTCTATGGCTACACCTTC.

V is TRBV7-9 and J is TRBJ2-5; D may be TRBD2 (5 bases). V lost 8 bases, J lost 11 bases, and 12 bases lay in between. Germline CDR1 SEHNR, CDR2 FQNEAQ (reference sequence). CDR3 length: 10 residues. The chain's CDR3 is CASEGGEQYF. The CDR3, as DNA: TGTGCCAGCGAGGGTGGGGAGCAGTACTTC.

The chain links TRBV28 to TRBJ1-5, with 12 bases aligning to TRBD1. CDR3 length: 15 amino acids. The junction had 5 bases not matched to a gene; V was cut back by 4 bases and J by 7 bases. Germline assignment: CDR1 MDHEN and CDR2 SYDVKM. The CDR3: CASSWGTGGRQPQHF. The CDR3 region has the DNA TGTGCCAGCAGTTGGGGGACAGGGGGCCGCCAGCCCCAGCATTTT.

This chain uses TRBV6-6 with TRBJ2-5, with D hard to call. CDR1 is MNHNY, CDR2 SVGAGI, per germline (reference sequence). This CDR3 region has 11 residues. Trimming took off 5 bases at V and 5 bases at J, with 6 bases between the two ends. The CDR3 bases are TGTGCCAGCAGTCCCTTGGAGACCCAGTACTTC. It codes for CASSPLETQYF.

The genes are TRBV18 and TRBJ2-2; 10 bases match TRBD1. CDR3 length: 14 amino acids. Germline CDR1 and CDR2: KGHSH and LQKENI. V dropped 3 bases and J dropped 7; count of bases not matched to a gene: 2. The CDR3 loop reads CASSPTGGLGELFF. The CDR3 DNA follows: TGTGCCAGCTCACCGACAGGGGGCCTCGGGGAGCTGTTTTTT.

The chain carries TRBV6-6 and TRBJ2-5, with 8 bases aligning to TRBD2. Germline CDR1 MNHNY, CDR2 SVGAGI (reference sequence). J lost 5 bases, V lost 4 bases, and 9 bases had no gene match. The CDR3 consists of 15 residues. The CDR3 region is CASSSRGGARETQYF. DNA for the CDR3: TGTGCCAGCAGTTCCCGGGGGGGAGCTAGGGAGACCCAGTACTTC.

The V and J genes are TRBV29-1 and TRBJ2-1, with TRBD2 matching over 8 bases. J lost 2 bases, V lost 3 bases, and 9 bases had no gene match. The germline CDR1 and CDR2 sequences are SQVTM and ANQGSEA. This CDR3 is built from 16 residues. CDR3 protein: CSVDRRRREAYNEQFF. In nucleotides, the CDR3 is TGCAGCGTTGATAGGAGGCGGCGGGAGGCCTACAATGAGCAGTTCTTC.

This chain links TRBV7-6 with TRBJ2-5; 7 nucleotides match TRBD2. Germline-derived CDR1 and CDR2 are SGHVS and FNYEAQ. V gave up 5 bases and J gave up 4 bases; unmatched junction bases: 10. The CDR3 covers 15 residues. CDR3 protein: CASSLFAGEGETQYF. The CDR3 DNA follows: TGTGCCAGCAGCCTCTTTGCGGGGGAGGGAGAGACCCAGTACTTC.

The rearrangement links TRBV30 to TRBJ1-1; the D gene is possibly TRBD1 (5 bases). Trimming removed 1 base at V and 6 bases at J, with 9 bases between. Germline assignment: CDR1 GTSNPN and CDR2 SVGIG (reference sequence). There are 12 residues in the CDR3. Here the CDR3 reads CAWSGQSSEAFF. In DNA form, the CDR3 reads TGTGCCTGGAGTGGACAGTCTTCTGAAGCTTTCTTT.

V gene TRBV25-1 combines with J gene TRBJ2-7; 7 positions agree with TRBD1. The CDR3 is made up of 13 amino acids. J gave up 1 base and V 6 bases, and 3 bases lay outside the gene matches. Germline CDR1 and CDR2: MGHDK and SYGVNS. The CDR3 region has the DNA TGTGCCAGCAGAGAGACAGGGTCCTACGAGCAGTACTTC. Its protein is CASRETGSYEQYF.

This clone was counted once. J is TRBJ2-1 and V is TRBV6-4; D is possibly TRBD2 (5 bases). This CDR3 has 16 residues. From germline, CDR1 is MRHNA and CDR2 SNTAGT. V was pared by 8 bases and J by 0 bases, with 17 bases between. CDR3 DNA: TGTGCCAGCCTCTATCGGCCGGGGAGCTCCTACAATGAGCAGTTCTTC. Protein sequence: CASLYRPGSSYNEQFF.

The count of this clone is one. The genes are TRBV27 and TRBJ2-3; TRBD2 agrees at 7 bases. The CDR3 totals 16 residues. From germline, CDR1 is MNHEY and CDR2 SMNVEV (reference sequence). The ends lost 5 bases at V and 0 bases at J; junction bases unmatched: 8. This chain's CDR3 is CASSRSVSGSTDTQYF. The CDR3 DNA reads as TGTGCCAGCAGTCGATCAGTTAGCGGGAGCACAGATACGCAGTATTTT.

This clone was recorded only once. The chain carries TRBV12-5 and TRBJ2-1; TRBD2 matches 7 bases. The germline gives CDR1 LGHNT, CDR2 FRNRAP. Trimming took 2 bases from V and 4 from J; bases not matched to a gene: 11. The CDR3 totals 17 residues. CDR3 protein: CASGLSRGDSSYNEQFF. The CDR3, as DNA: TGTGCTAGTGGTTTGTCACGGGGGGATTCAAGTTACAATGAGCAGTTCTTC.

The chain couples TRBV5-1 to TRBJ1-5; the D gene is possibly TRBD1 (5 bases). The V gene lost 6 bases and the J gene lost 0 bases, with 13 bases spanning the gap. CDR3 length: 15 amino acids. Germline lookup yields CDR1 SGHRS and CDR2 YFSETQ. The CDR3 reads CASKSGPYSNQPQHF. DNA for the CDR3: TGCGCCAGCAAATCAGGGCCCTATAGCAATCAGCCCCAGCATTTT.

The rearrangement joins TRBV5-1 to TRBJ2-7, with 11 nucleotides matching TRBD2. V lost 2 bases to trimming and J lost 3 bases; unmatched junction nucleotides: 4. CDR1 and CDR2 from the germline V gene are SGHRS and YFSETQ. The CDR3 extends over 15 amino acids. CDR3 amino acids: CASSLITSGSYEQYF. CDR3 nucleotides: TGCGCCAGCAGCTTAATCACTAGCGGGAGCTACGAGCAGTACTTC.

This clone has only one observation. The rearrangement uses TRBV11-2 and TRBJ2-5; TRBD2 aligns across 11 bases. V shed 1 base, J shed 3 bases, and the junction held 10 bases outside the gene matches. The length of the CDR3 is 18 residues. Germline V CDR1 and CDR2: SGHAT, FQNNGV. The CDR3 nucleotides read TGTGCCAGCAGCTTAGGGGCCCTAGCGGGAGGTGGGGAAGAGACCCAGTACTTC. Translated, it gives CASSLGALAGGGEETQYF. Based on the CDR3 plus reference TRBV11-2 and TRBJ2-5, the full variable domain is EAGVAQSPRYKIIEKRQSVAFWCNPISGHATLYWYQQILGQGPKLLIQFQNNGVVDDSQLPKDRFSAERLKGVDSTLKIQPAKLEDSAVYLCASSLGALAGGGEETQYFGPGTRLLVL.

This clone came up many times. The chain couples TRBV6-1 to TRBJ2-3; 7 bases are shared with TRBD1. Germline V lookup: CDR1 MNHNS, CDR2 SASEGT. This CDR3 is 15 amino acids long. V dropped 3 bases and J dropped 4; count of bases not matched to a gene: 7. CDR3 protein: CASSDEDRVSDTQYF. Written as DNA, the CDR3 is TGTGCCAGCAGTGACGAAGACAGGGTGTCAGATACGCAGTATTTT.

As regards this clone: Mismatch with germline at one junction end may stem from a read error. The chain carries TRBV7-9 and TRBJ2-7; the match to TRBD1 covers 9 bases. This CDR3 spans 15 amino acids. Germline V gene sequence: CDR1 SEHNR, CDR2 FQNEAQ (reference sequence). The CDR3 nucleotides read TGTTCCAGCAGCTCCCGGGACAGGGCCCCCTACGAGCAGTACTTC. This gives the protein CSSSSRDRAPYEQYF.

This clone came up a few times. The rearrangement joins TRBV6-6 to TRBJ2-3, with a tentative D call TRBD2 (7 bases). This CDR3 has 15 amino acids. The V gene lost 2 bases and the J gene lost 4 bases, with 13 bases spanning the gap. Germline lookup yields CDR1 MNHNY and CDR2 SVGAGI (reference sequence). The CDR3 spells CASSYGGGLADTQYF. CDR3 DNA sequence: TGTGCCAGCAGTTACGGGGGGGGGCTCGCAGATACGCAGTATTTT.

The chain uses TRBV2 and TRBJ2-7; 10 bases align to TRBD1. The germline V gene encodes CDR1 SNHLY and CDR2 FYNNEI. The CDR3 runs to 15 residues. Trimming at V came to 5 bases and at J to 7 bases, leaving 11 bases not matched to a gene. Here the CDR3 DNA reads TGTGCCAGCAGTACCTCCGGGACAGGGGATGGGGAGCAGTACTTC. This codes for CASSTSGTGDGEQYF.

The CDR3 DNA reads as TGCAGCGTTGGAGGCCAGGAAGCTTTCTTT. Translated, it gives CSVGGQEAFF. V gene TRBV29-1 combines with J gene TRBJ1-1; D unclear. CDR3 length: 10 amino acids. The V end lost 4 bases, the J end lost 8 bases, and 8 bases lay between the germline ends. CDR1 is SQVTM, CDR2 ANQGSEA, per germline.